This TCR beta chain was obtained from a study of graft-versus-host responses after intestinal transplantation. At the level of the study: Each transplant was multivisceral, liver-intestinal, or isolated intestinal. Every recipient had anti-thymocyte globulin induction and about three years of tacrolimus plus steroids.

The V gene end was trimmed by 4 bases and the J gene end by 1 base; junction bases not matched to a gene: 4. Germline lookup yields CDR1 SGHNT and CDR2 YYREEE (reference sequence). The CDR3 contains 14 residues. This clone was seen once. Antigen unknown. Study outcomes and limitations: Early post-transplant declines in HvG were associated with peak levels of circulating GvH clones.

Data came from immunoSEQ multiplex PCR; TCRdb stores just in-frame clones and leaves some out. The sample has tens of thousands of clones, around 91% seen once. The TCR originated in a human donor who received an intestinal transplant. Specimen: unstimulated CD8+ T cells sorted from spleen or lymph node cells, collected before intestinal transplant. The V gene is TRBV5-4, the J gene TRBJ1-2, with TRBD1 matching over 7 bases. DNA of the CDR3: TGTGCCAGCAGCACCGGACAGGTTAACTATGGCTACACCTTC. Translating it yields CASSTGQVNYGYTF.